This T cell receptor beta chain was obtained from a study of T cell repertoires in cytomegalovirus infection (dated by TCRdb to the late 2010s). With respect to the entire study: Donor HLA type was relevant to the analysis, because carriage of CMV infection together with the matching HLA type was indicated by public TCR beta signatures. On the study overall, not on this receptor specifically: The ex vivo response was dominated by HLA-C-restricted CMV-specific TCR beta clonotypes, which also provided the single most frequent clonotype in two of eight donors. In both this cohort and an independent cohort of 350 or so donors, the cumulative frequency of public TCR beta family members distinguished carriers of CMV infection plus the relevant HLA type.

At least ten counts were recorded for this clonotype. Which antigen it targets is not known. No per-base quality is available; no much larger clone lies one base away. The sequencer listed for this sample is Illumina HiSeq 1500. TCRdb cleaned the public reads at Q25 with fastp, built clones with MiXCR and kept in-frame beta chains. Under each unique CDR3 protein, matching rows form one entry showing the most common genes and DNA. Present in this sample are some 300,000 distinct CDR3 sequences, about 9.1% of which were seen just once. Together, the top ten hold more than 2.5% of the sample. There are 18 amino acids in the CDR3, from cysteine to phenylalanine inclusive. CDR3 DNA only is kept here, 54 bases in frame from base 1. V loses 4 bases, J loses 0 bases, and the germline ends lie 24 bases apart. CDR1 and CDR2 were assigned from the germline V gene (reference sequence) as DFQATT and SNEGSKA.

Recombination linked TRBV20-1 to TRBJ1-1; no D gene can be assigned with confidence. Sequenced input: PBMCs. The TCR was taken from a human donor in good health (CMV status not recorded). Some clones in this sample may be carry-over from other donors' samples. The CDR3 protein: CSATDTRYAQLLNTEAFF. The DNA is TGCAGTGCTACAGACACTCGTTACGCCCAGTTGCTGAACACTGAAGCTTTCTTT.